This T cell receptor (beta chain) is from a study of cytomegalovirus exposure and HLA in healthy donors. Primers included in the PCR were 60 Vbeta and 13 Jbeta primers. This table comes from immunoSEQ multiplex PCR, and its TCRdb copy is limited to in-frame clones, with some not included. The table records roughly 130,000 clones, 80% of them present only once. Germline loops: CDR1 MNHEY, CDR2 SMNVEV (reference sequence). This CDR3 spans 17 amino acids. Trimming took 0 bases from V and 2 from J; bases not matched to a gene: 10. This clone appeared once. The sequence derives from a man in his forties or fifties in good health and CMV-seronegative. The V and J genes are TRBV27 and TRBJ2-7, with 7 nucleotides matching TRBD1. The specimen was PBMCs. The chain's CDR3 is CASSLSAGGARPYEQYF. The CDR3 DNA follows: TGTGCCAGCAGTTTATCGGCAGGGGGAGCTCGTCCCTACGAGCAGTACTTC.